A selection of T cell receptor beta chains follows, all from one sample in a study of beta chain features in type 1 diabetes. Only in-frame clones appear in the TCRdb table, and some are missing; sequencing was by immunoSEQ multiplex PCR. The sample consists of roughly 250,000 clones, over 8.5% of them appearing once. Sequencing was carried out using naive CD4+ T cells from blood. The receptor set was obtained from a young woman in good health. The CDR3 runs from the conserved cysteine through the conserved F or W. A D gene is named only where the DNA matches it firmly. Clone size is stated in some rows and not others, as once, few, many or a class when expanded.

TRBD2	14	few	TRBV7-9	TRBJ2-1	TGTGCCAGCAGCTCCTTGACTAGCTCCAATGAGCAGTTCTTC	CASSSLTSSNEQFF
.	16	.	TRBV9	TRBJ2-3	TGTGCCAGCAGCGTAGCTACCGGGCAGGGAAGGCATACGCAGTATTTT	CASSVATGQGRHTQYF
TRBD1	14	few	TRBV18	TRBJ2-7	TGTGCCAGCTCATTAGGGACAGGGGCGTCCGAGCAGTACTTC	CASSLGTGASEQYF
.	14	few	TRBV7-2	TRBJ2-2	TGTGCCAGCAGCTCCACCTCACGGGCCGGGGAGCTGTTTTTT	CASSSTSRAGELFF
.	15	.	TRBV5-5	TRBJ2-7	TGTGCCAGCAGCTCGGAGGTAGCGGCGGGCTACGAGCAGTACTTC	CASSSEVAAGYEQYF
.	14	few	TRBV5-1	TRBJ2-4	TGCGCCAGCAGCCCAGGGGTAGGGGAAAACATTCAGTACTTC	CASSPGVGENIQYF
TRBD1	13	few	TRBV6-1	TRBJ2-2	TGTGCCGGATCGACAGGGCCCACCGGGGAGCTGTTTTTT	CAGSTGPTGELFF
TRBD2	19	.	TRBV29-1	TRBJ2-7	TGCAGCGTTGAAGATCATAGTAGCGGGAGGGCGGGGGCCTCCTACGAGCAGTACTTC	CSVEDHSSGRAGASYEQYF
.	17	.	TRBV5-6	TRBJ1-2	TGTGCCAGCAGCTTCCCTACCTCTGCCGGAGGGCGCGATGGCTACACCTTC	CASSFPTSAGGRDGYTF
TRBD2	14	few	TRBV18	TRBJ2-1	TGTGCCAGCTCACCGAGCGGGAGGGCCGGTGAGCAGTTCTTC	CASSPSGRAGEQFF
.	14	many	TRBV7-9	TRBJ2-7	TGTGCCAGCAGCTTAACCGGGAACTCCTACGAGCAGTACTTC	CASSLTGNSYEQYF
.	15	few	TRBV5-6	TRBJ1-1	TGTGCCAGCCTCGGCGCCGGGGGGCAAAACACTGAAGCTTTCTTT	CASLGAGGQNTEAFF
.	13	few	TRBV2	TRBJ1-1	TGTGCCAGCAGTGAACAGGTCAACACTGAAGCTTTCTTT	CASSEQVNTEAFF
.	13	few	TRBV6-5	TRBJ1-4	TGTGCCAGCAGTTACTCACGGAATGAAAAACTGTTTTTT	CASSYSRNEKLFF
.	17	.	TRBV5-1	TRBJ2-2	TGCGCTAGTAGTCTTTCCGGAGGGCCCCGGGCCACCGGGGAGCTGTTTTTT	CASSLSGGPRATGELFF
.	14	few	TRBV5-1	TRBJ2-3	TGCGCCAGCAGCTTGGAGAGGGCCACAGATACGCAGTATTTT	CASSLERATDTQYF
.	14	.	TRBV5-4	TRBJ2-5	TGTGCCAGCAGCCCGAGGAGTGCGCGAGAGACCCAGTACTTC	CASSPRSARETQYF
.	12	few	TRBV6-1	TRBJ2-7	TGTGCCAGCAGTGGCCAGGGGTACGAGCAGTACTTC	CASSGQGYEQYF
.	13	.	TRBV19	TRBJ1-5	TGTGCCAGTAGTATCGGGTTAGGCCAGCCCCAGCATTTT	CASSIGLGQPQHF
.	16	.	TRBV19	TRBJ1-5	TGTGCCAGTAGTTCGACCTTCGGGGCGAGGGGGCAGCCCCAGCATTTT	CASSSTFGARGQPQHF
.	16	.	TRBV25-1	TRBJ2-7	TGTGCCAGCAGTGAATTGCTACCGACTTCCTCCTACGAGCAGTACTTC	CASSELLPTSSYEQYF
.	13	few	TRBV6-5	TRBJ1-5	TGTGCCAGCAGTTCCCAGACAGGACAGCCCCAGCATTTT	CASSSQTGQPQHF
TRBD2	14	few	TRBV7-6	TRBJ2-5	TGTGCCAGCAGCGGGACTAGCGTCCGGGAGACCCAGTACTTC	CASSGTSVRETQYF
.	14	.	TRBV5-4	TRBJ2-3	TGTGCCAGCAGCTGGGGTGGAGGGCCAGATACGCAGTATTTT	CASSWGGGPDTQYF